The 27 T cell receptor beta chains in this list originate from one sample, sequenced in a study of T-cell reconstitution after alpha-beta-depleted transplantation in children. Researchers prepared the TCRbeta library using unique molecular identifiers, the study reports. MiXCR, applied by TCRdb to the PCR reads, yields one record per CDR3 protein. The sample contains over 550,000 distinct CDR3 sequences, roughly a tenth of which appear only once. Sequenced here: PBMCs from the stem cell graft donor, sampled from the stem cell graft. Receptors were obtained from a human donor who donated a stem cell graft to a child with acute myeloid leukemia.

This clonotype was picked up a small number of times. This chain links TRBV14 with TRBJ2-7; 10 positions agree with TRBD2. V trimming: 3 bases; J trimming: 1 base; junction bases outside the gene matches: 12. Germline V gene lookup returns CDR1 SGHDN and CDR2 FVKESK. The CDR3 contains 18 residues. CDR3 amino acids: CASSHSSTRLAGSYEQYF. In DNA, the CDR3 is TGTGCCAGCAGCCACAGTTCTACGAGACTAGCGGGTTCCTACGAGCAGTACTTC.

This chain joins TRBV4-3 and TRBJ2-3; D not resolved. Per the germline V gene, CDR1 is LGHNA and CDR2 is YSLEER. V lost 2 bases and J 5 bases, leaving 14 bases between the germline ends. The CDR3 is 15 residues long. CDR3 DNA: TGCGCCAGCAGCCAATCGGCCCCCCTCGGAGATACGCAGTATTTT. Its protein product is CASSQSAPLGDTQYF.

This clonotype was recorded many times. The rearrangement uses TRBV7-3 and TRBJ2-7; no clear D. The V gene lost 5 bases and the J gene lost 4 bases, with 12 bases spanning the gap. CDR3 size: 13 residues. Looked up from germline, CDR1 is SGHTA and CDR2 is FQGTGA. The CDR3 loop reads CASSPGSGYEQYF. CDR3 nucleotides: TGTGCCAGCAGCCCTGGTTCGGGTTACGAGCAGTACTTC.

This clonotype was recorded at least ten times. The chain employs TRBV12-3 or TRBV12-4 and TRBJ2-7, with 8 bases identical to TRBD2. Trimming at V came to 4 bases and at J to 3 bases, leaving 5 bases not matched to a gene. The length of the CDR3 is 14 residues. CDR3 DNA: TGTGCCAGCAGTTCCGGGGGGGGTCTCTACGAGCAGTACTTC. Its translation is CASSSGGGLYEQYF.

In its sample, this clonotype was seen a few times. The V call is TRBV28, the J call TRBJ2-3; 8 positions agree with TRBD2. The CDR3 spans 15 residues. The junction had 10 bases not matched to a gene; V was cut back by 6 bases and J by 5 bases. CDR1 and CDR2 from the germline V gene are MDHEN and SYDVKM. The CDR3 bases are TGTGCCAGCAGCCTACTTAGCGGGATAGGAGATACGCAGTATTTT. Its translation: CASSLLSGIGDTQYF.

The V call is TRBV4-3, the J call TRBJ2-7; maybe TRBD2 (5 bases). The V end was cut by 1 base, the J end by 2 bases, with 12 bases between. The germline V gene has CDR1 LGHNA and CDR2 YSLEER. The CDR3 is made up of 15 amino acids. CDR3 sequence (DNA): TGCGCCAGCAGCCAAGCCCGCCCCGGGACCTACGAGCAGTACTTC. Protein: CASSQARPGTYEQYF.

The table lists this clonotype with a few counts. The chain has TRBV7-8 and TRBJ1-4, with a tentative D call TRBD1 (5 bases). Trimming stripped 6 bases from V and 5 bases from J, with 16 bases between. Germline loops: CDR1 SGHVS, CDR2 FQNEAQ. The CDR3 spans 15 residues. The CDR3 DNA reads as TGTGCCAGCAGAGTAAGCACGGGGGGAAATGAAAAACTGTTTTTT. Translation gives CASRVSTGGNEKLFF. The complete variable domain, with remaining parts taken from reference TRBV7-8 and TRBJ1-4, reads GAGVSQSPRYKVAKRGQDVALRCDPISGHVSLFWYQQALGQGPEFLTYFQNEAQLDKSGLPSDRFFAERPEGSVSTLKIQRTQQEDSAVYLCASRVSTGGNEKLFFGSGTQLSVL.

This clonotype occurred many times. The chain couples TRBV29-1 to TRBJ2-3, with D possibly being TRBD2 (6 bases). The CDR3 length is 13 residues. The V gene's germline CDR1 is SQVTM and CDR2 ANQGSEA. Trimming cost V 3 bases and J 5 bases, with 12 bases left between them. The CDR3 reads CSVEEGIRDTQYF. In DNA form, the CDR3 reads TGCAGCGTTGAGGAGGGGATAAGAGATACGCAGTATTTT.

The genes are TRBV20-1 and TRBJ2-1; weak D call: TRBD1 (5 bases). CDR1 and CDR2 from the germline V gene are DFQATT and SNEGSKA (reference sequence). The CDR3 has 12 residues. The V end was cut by 6 bases, the J end by 9 bases, with 15 bases between. The CDR3 DNA reads TGCAGTGCCGGACAATTCTGGGGTGAGCAGTTCTTC. It yields the protein CSAGQFWGEQFF.

This clonotype was seen at least ten times. The chain recombines TRBV29-1 with TRBJ2-7; TRBD1 aligns across 7 bases. This CDR3 is 12 amino acids long. The germline V gene encodes CDR1 SQVTM and CDR2 ANQGSEA. V dropped 7 bases and J dropped 7; count of bases not matched to a gene: 10. Here the CDR3 DNA reads TGCAGCGCTGGGACAGCGGAAAGGGAGCAGTACTTC. Amino acid sequence: CSAGTAEREQYF.

This clonotype was counted a few times. The chain couples TRBV3-1 to TRBJ2-7; D is perhaps TRBD1 (6 bases). Trimming stripped 1 base from V and 4 bases from J, with 14 bases between. The CDR3 is made up of 15 amino acids. The germline V gene has CDR1 LGHDT and CDR2 YNNKEL (reference sequence). The CDR3 sequence: CASSQAVVGQYEQYF. CDR3 coding DNA: TGTGCCAGCAGCCAAGCGGTGGTTGGACAGTACGAGCAGTACTTC.

The chain's CDR3 is CASSYSQASSYEQYF. The DNA for the CDR3 is TGTGCCAGCAGTTACTCCCAGGCCAGCTCCTACGAGCAGTACTTC. The chain carries TRBV6-5 and TRBJ2-7; D gene ambiguous. This CDR3 region has 15 residues. V was pared by 0 bases and J by 0 bases, with 9 bases between. Germline-derived CDR1 and CDR2 are MNHEY and SVGAGI.

This chain joins TRBV3-1 and TRBJ2-4; D unresolved. The CDR3 is 15 amino acids. The V end was cut by 2 bases, the J end by 2 bases, with 10 bases between. CDR1 is LGHDT, CDR2 YNNKEL, per germline (reference sequence). The DNA of the CDR3 is TGTGCCAGCAGCCAACCAGCATCTACCAAAAACATTCAGTACTTC. Its protein product is CASSQPASTKNIQYF.

This clonotype was observed a few times. The rearrangement joins TRBV7-2 to TRBJ2-1; 9 positions match TRBD2. Germline V gives CDR1 SGHTA, CDR2 FQGNSA. The CDR3 is made up of 17 amino acids. J lost 0 bases, V lost 2 bases, and 5 bases had no gene match. CDR3 bases: TGTGCCAGCAGCTTAAGACTAGCGGCACGCTCCTACAATGAGCAGTTCTTC. Its protein is CASSLRLAARSYNEQFF.

This clonotype was observed many times. The J gene is TRBJ2-7, the V gene TRBV12-3 or TRBV12-4, with D unresolved. The CDR3 consists of 15 residues. V dropped 0 bases and J dropped 0 bases, with 9 bases sitting between them. Here the CDR3 reads CASSLADGNSYEQYF. DNA for the CDR3: TGTGCCAGCAGTTTAGCGGACGGAAACTCCTACGAGCAGTACTTC.

The V and J genes are TRBV3-1 and TRBJ2-7; 9 bases map to TRBD1. CDR1 LGHDT and CDR2 YNNKEL come from the germline V gene (reference sequence). Trimming at V came to 10 bases and at J to 6 bases, leaving 22 bases not matched to a gene. This CDR3 is built from 17 residues. This CDR3 reads CAICSRKPGQGSGEQYF. The CDR3 bases are TGTGCCATCTGCTCCCGTAAACCGGGACAGGGATCCGGCGAGCAGTACTTC.

This clonotype has a count of ten or more. CDR3 DNA: TGCAGTGCTCAAGGCTCTAGCGGGGGCTCCTACGAGCAGTACTTC. As protein: CSAQGSSGGSYEQYF. The V and J genes are TRBV20-1 and TRBJ2-7; 10 bases fit TRBD2. With V trimmed by 5 bases and J by 0 bases, 7 bases remained unmatched. The CDR3 length is 15 residues. Germline CDR1 is DFQATT and CDR2 is SNEGSKA (reference sequence).

Only a few counts were recorded for this clonotype. The rearrangement joins TRBV6-2 or TRBV6-3 to TRBJ2-2, with D perhaps assigned TRBD1 or TRBD2 (7 bases each). Germline V lookup: CDR1 MNHEY, CDR2 SVGEGT. The CDR3 spans 16 residues. V was cut by 2 bases and J by 4 bases, with 14 bases left in between. In DNA, the CDR3 is TGTGCCAGCAGTTACCCCCAGGGGGGGAGCACCGGGGAGCTGTTTTTT. It specifies CASSYPQGGSTGELFF.

This clonotype came up a few times. CDR3 nucleotides: TGCAGTGCTGAGACTAGTACGGGTCTCGGGATCAATGAGCAGTTCTTC. Translating it yields CSAETSTGLGINEQFF. The J gene is TRBJ2-1, the V gene TRBV20-1; possibly TRBD2 for D (6 bases). There are 16 residues in the CDR3. V lost 5 bases, J lost 6 bases, and 23 bases lay in between. Germline-derived CDR1 and CDR2 are DFQATT and SNEGSKA (reference sequence).

V and J are TRBV28 and TRBJ2-7; 9 nucleotides match TRBD2. The CDR3 has 12 residues. J lost 5 bases, V lost 8 bases, and 4 bases had no gene match. Germline V gene data show CDR1 as MDHEN and CDR2 as SYDVKM. The CDR3 nucleotides are TGTGCCAGCGGGACTAGCATCCACGAGCAGTACTTC. Its translation: CASGTSIHEQYF.

This clonotype showed up just a few times. V usage is TRBV5-1 and J usage is TRBJ2-5; TRBD2 is a possible D gene (7 bases). The CDR3 is made up of 14 amino acids. Deletions cut 4 bases from V and 5 bases from J, with 15 bases between. In germline, CDR1 is SGHRS, CDR2 YFSETQ. The CDR3 DNA follows: TGCGCCAGCAGCACAAGGGGGGGCGCGGAGACCCAGTACTTC. Amino acids: CASSTRGGAETQYF.

The chain uses TRBV25-1 and TRBJ2-1; D may be TRBD1 or TRBD2 (5 bases each). The germline CDR1 and CDR2 sequences are MGHDK and SYGVNS. Deletions cut 3 bases from V and 4 bases from J, with 19 bases between. The CDR3 contains 17 residues. The CDR3 DNA reads as TGTGCCAGCAGTGACCCAAGGGGCCTTACGGGGTACAATGAGCAGTTCTTC. Its protein is CASSDPRGLTGYNEQFF.

This clonotype was seen many times. The J gene is TRBJ2-1, the V gene TRBV6-1, with TRBD2 matching 7 bases. J gave up 7 bases and V 6 bases, and 12 bases lay outside the gene matches. The CDR3 has 15 amino acids. Looked up from germline, CDR1 is MNHNS and CDR2 is SASEGT. The CDR3 sequence: CASSPGLVMKNEQFF. In nucleotides, the CDR3 is TGTGCCAGCAGCCCTGGACTAGTTATGAAGAATGAGCAGTTCTTC.

The table lists this clonotype with a few counts. This chain links TRBV12-3 or TRBV12-4 with TRBJ1-5, with TRBD1 identical over 11 bases. The CDR3 consists of 15 residues. Trimming at V came to 6 bases and at J to 2 bases, leaving 3 bases not matched to a gene. CDR3 DNA: TGTGCCAGCAGACGGACAGGGGGCGGCAATCAGCCCCAGCATTTT. Its protein is CASRRTGGGNQPQHF.

The rearrangement links TRBV12-3 or TRBV12-4 to TRBJ1-6; D may be TRBD1 (6 bases). V lost 6 bases and J lost 5, with 14 bases in between. This CDR3 is 15 amino acids long. CDR3 in amino acids: CASRIQGGNNSPLHF. The CDR3 DNA reads as TGTGCCAGCAGAATACAGGGTGGTAATAATTCACCCCTCCACTTT.

This clonotype was counted between two and nine times. The chain employs TRBV5-1 and TRBJ2-7, with 14 positions matching TRBD2. J was trimmed by 1 base and V by 4 bases; bases with no gene match: 10. CDR1 and CDR2 from the germline V gene are SGHRS and YFSETQ. This CDR3 spans 18 amino acids. The DNA of the CDR3 is TGCGCCAGCAGCGTAACCGGGACTAGCGGGGGCCCATCCTACGAGCAGTACTTC. Protein product: CASSVTGTSGGPSYEQYF.

This clonotype was counted a few times. This chain connects TRBV18 to TRBJ2-7; 9 bases fit TRBD1. The CDR3 extends over 15 amino acids. The germline CDR1 and CDR2 sequences are KGHSH and LQKENI. V lost 0 bases to trimming and J lost 4 bases; unmatched junction nucleotides: 4. CDR3 DNA: TGTGCCAGCTCACCACCGGGACAGGGTATATACGAGCAGTACTTC. Translated: CASSPPGQGIYEQYF.